This T cell receptor (beta chain) is drawn from a study of immune evolution from preneoplasia to lung adenocarcinoma (dated by TCRdb to about 2021). Regarding the research as a whole: No AAH lesions showed HLA loss of heterozygosity, compared with about 7.2% of AIS, around 15% of MIA and around a third of ADC lesions. The study combined immune gene expression, TCR sequencing and multiplex immunofluorescence to profile immune contexture across lung adenocarcinoma precursors and invasive adenocarcinoma. Resected precursor lesions (AAH, AIS, MIA) and invasive adenocarcinomas were compared against paired morphologically normal lung tissue. The sample size depended on which specimens were available, not on a prior power calculation. Whole exome sequencing and methylation data from the same cohort of nodules were integrated with the immune data. The overall cohort was made up of more than 40 patients with pulmonary nodules who had surgical resection. A total of approximately 56 patients contributed TCR sequencing data. It was reported in the study that 105 samples were used for TCR sequencing. POLYSOLVER was used to infer Class I HLA alleles from exome data, and LOHHLA was used to detect allele-specific HLA loss.

Resection was performed on patients in Japan or China between about 2013 and 2017. Two lung cancer pathologists independently confirmed the histologic diagnosis of each case on H&E slides. Macro-dissection after pathologic assessment enriched premalignant or tumor cells for nucleic acid extraction. DNA was isolated from FFPE tissue using the AllPrep DNA/RNA FFPE Kit. Using the immunoSEQ hsTCRbeta Kit, TCR beta CDR3 regions were sequenced from DNA. The original pipeline was this. TCR sequencing data were analysed with the ImmunoSEQ Analyzer. T cell clonality was defined as 1 minus Pielou's evenness, as computed on productive rearrangements. T cell diversity was measured with the inverse Simpson index on productive templates. T cell density was defined as TCR beta template counts normalized to usable DNA, with usable DNA estimated by amplifying and sequencing housekeeping genes. Two-sided Kruskal-Wallis tests were used to compare TCR metrics across histologic stages. TCRdb obtained this table from immuneACCESS and retained in-frame rearrangements with V and J assigned. These tables miss some clones; where compared with another copy, unresolved V genes account for less than half of the shortfall, and the remainder is unexplained. D and trimming were read from the DNA, whereas the V and J calls and clone size are those reported in that table. The sample table holds thousands of clones, of which 75% to 90% were seen once. About 9% of the sample rests with the top ten.

Measured from the cysteine to the phenylalanine, the CDR3 is 12 residues long. Left in the record is the CDR3 DNA by itself, 36 bases read in frame from the first base. V is shortened by 5 bases, J by 1 base, and the region joining them spans 5 bases. The CDR1 and CDR2 encoded by the germline V gene (reference sequence) are SEHNR and FQNEAQ. About this clone itself: No antigen is known for it. Base qualities are not provided; no much larger clone lies one nucleotide away.

General study outcomes and caveats: Top T cell clone frequencies were highest in normal lung and appeared to decrease progressively from AAH through AIS, MIA and invasive adenocarcinoma. The findings were based on association rather than direct causation, and larger cohorts with long-term follow-up and longitudinal biopsies were deemed needed. KRAS-mutant nodules showed the highest T cell clonality compared with EGFR-mutant or double wild-type lesions. Clonality was highest in normal lung, while later-stage lesions appeared to have lower clonality but higher T cell density and diversity. Because all patients came from Japan and China, whether the findings apply to Western populations was uncertain.

Recombination linked TRBV7-9 to TRBJ1-1; no D gene call is confident. The sequence came from a donor at least 70 years old with lung adenocarcinoma. The sequencing sample was made of FFPE minimally invasive lung adenocarcinoma tissue. What the cell subset or site label conveys for this sample: micro-invasive lung adenocarcinoma (MIA). The CDR3 region has the sequence CASSLTNTEAFF. The bases read TGTGCCAGCAGCCTGACGAACACTGAAGCTTTCTTT. The CDR3, completed at both ends by the reference TRBV7-9 and TRBJ1-1 genes, gives the full variable domain DTGVSQNPRHKITKRGQNVTFRCDPISEHNRLYWYRQTLGQGPEFLTYFQNEAQLEKSRLLSDRFSAERPKGSFSTLEIQRTEQGDSAMYLCASSLTNTEAFFGQGTRLTVV.